The 5 T cell receptor beta chains below were found in one sample sequenced in a study of identical twins. TCRdb fed the 5' RACE reads into MiXCR, producing one record per CDR3 protein. This sample has roughly 630,000 distinct CDR3 sequences, with about 7.6% found just once. These same records also appear under a second study, on yellow fever vaccine responses in identical twins.

The sample was PBMCs. Receptors originate from a woman aged 18-29 years in good health.

This rearrangement joins TRBV3-1 to TRBJ1-1; 9 bases agree with TRBD1. The CDR3 loop spans 14 amino acids. The germline CDR1 and CDR2 sequences are LGHDT and YNNKEL (reference sequence). With V trimmed by 1 base and J by 4 bases, 1 base remained unmatched. The chain's CDR3 is CASSQAGQGTEAFF. CDR3 in DNA: TGTGCCAGCAGCCAAGCGGGACAGGGCACTGAAGCTTTCTTT.

The chain links TRBV25-1 to TRBJ2-6; D tentatively fits TRBD1 or TRBD2 (5 bases each). Per germline, CDR1 MGHDK and CDR2 SYGVNS. Trimming took 3 bases from V and 0 from J, leaving 15 bases between them. The CDR3 has 18 residues. The CDR3 region is CASSEAPGRNSGANVLTF. The DNA of the CDR3 is TGTGCCAGCAGTGAGGCCCCGGGACGGAACTCTGGGGCCAACGTCCTGACTTTC.

This clonotype was counted at least ten times. The V call is TRBV9, the J call TRBJ2-1, with 9 positions matching TRBD2. The length of the CDR3 is 19 residues. Germline CDR1 and CDR2: SGDLS and YYNGEE. The V gene end was trimmed by 0 bases and the J gene end by 2 bases; junction bases not matched to a gene: 12. The CDR3 coding sequence is TGTGCCAGCAGCGTAGGACGGAAAATAGCGGGAGTGACCTACAATGAGCAGTTCTTC. Protein sequence: CASSVGRKIAGVTYNEQFF.

This clonotype was counted only a few times. The chain has TRBV6-1 and TRBJ2-2; D uncertain. This CDR3 is 15 amino acids long. In germline, CDR1 is MNHNS, CDR2 SASEGT. V was clipped by 1 base and J by 3 bases, with 9 bases between them. CDR3 nucleotide sequence: TGTGCCAGCAGTGAAGACCTGGGTTACACCGGGGAGCTGTTTTTT. This codes for CASSEDLGYTGELFF.

This clonotype was counted only a few times. The V and J genes are TRBV28 and TRBJ2-2; 10 nucleotides agree with TRBD1. The CDR3 spans 17 residues. Germline values: CDR1 MDHEN, CDR2 SYDVKM. J was trimmed by 3 bases and V by 6 bases; bases with no gene match: 10. In nucleotides, the CDR3 is TGTGCCAGCAGCCAGCCCACGACAGGGGGCCACACCGGGGAGCTGTTTTTT. Protein sequence: CASSQPTTGGHTGELFF.